The rows below give T cell receptor beta chains drawn from one sample of a study of cytomegalovirus exposure and HLA in healthy donors. Libraries were prepared by immunoSEQ multiplex PCR; TCRdb keeps only in-frame clonotypes and omits some of them. The repertoire holds around 120,000 clones, with about three quarters as singletons. Sequenced sample: PBMCs. The receptors originated from a woman aged 40 to 50 in good health and CMV-seropositive. CDR3s include the opening cysteine and the closing phenylalanine or tryptophan. The D gene is left open where the match is weak. Some rows mark clone size as missing; the rest say once, few, many or name a class of expanded clone.

>NA|TRBJ2-5|TRBV9|NA
TGTGCCAGCAGCGTGACCCCAGGGGACGTGGAGACCCAGTACTTC
CASSVTPGDVETQYF
>NA|TRBJ2-5|TRBV5-6|TRBD1
TGTGCCAGCAGCTTGGGAAGGACAGGGGGGCAAGAGACCCAGTACTTC
CASSLGRTGGQETQYF
>NA|TRBJ2-7|TRBV5-1|TRBD2
TGCGCCAGCTGTGGGGCTAGCGGACTTACCGAGCAGTACTTC
CASCGASGLTEQYF
>NA|TRBJ2-7|TRBV5-1|NA
TGCGCCAGCAGCTTGGACGGGTTCGAGCAGTACTTC
CASSLDGFEQYF
>NA|TRBJ1-3|TRBV5-1|NA
TGCGCCAGCAGCTTGGTAGCGGGAGCTGGAAACACCATATATTTT
CASSLVAGAGNTIYF
>NA|TRBJ2-1|TRBV2|NA
TGTGCCGCCAAAAGGGGTCCGGCCAACAATGAGCAGTTCTTC
CAAKRGPANNEQFF
>few|TRBJ1-1|TRBV18|NA
TGTGCCAGCTCACCATCGTCGAACACTGAAGCTTTCTTT
CASSPSSNTEAFF
>few|TRBJ2-7|TRBV30|NA
TGTGCCTGGACAGTAAGGGGCGAGCAGTACTTC
CAWTVRGEQYF
>NA|TRBJ2-7|TRBV5-6|NA
TGTGCCAGCAGCCTAACCTACGAGCAGTACTTC
CASSLTYEQYF
>NA|TRBJ1-1|TRBV19|NA
TGTGCCAGTAGTATCACAGTGAACACTGAAGCTTTCTTT
CASSITVNTEAFF
>NA|TRBJ2-1|TRBV2|NA
TGTGCCAGCAGTGAAAGCGCCTCCTACAATGAGCAGTTCTTC
CASSESASYNEQFF
>NA|TRBJ1-1|TRBV23-1|NA
TGCGCCAGCAGAGGATACAAGGGAGACATGAACACTGAAGCTTTCTTT
CASRGYKGDMNTEAFF